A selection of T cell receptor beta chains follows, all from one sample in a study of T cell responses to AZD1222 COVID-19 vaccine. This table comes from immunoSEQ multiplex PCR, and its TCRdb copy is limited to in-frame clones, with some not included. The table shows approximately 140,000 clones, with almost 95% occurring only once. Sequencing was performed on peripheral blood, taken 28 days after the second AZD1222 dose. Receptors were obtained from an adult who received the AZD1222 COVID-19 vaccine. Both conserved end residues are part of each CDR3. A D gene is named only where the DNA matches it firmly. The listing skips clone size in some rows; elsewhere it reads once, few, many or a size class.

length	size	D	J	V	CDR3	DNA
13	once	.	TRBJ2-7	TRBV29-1	CSALGRTEYEQYF	TGCAGCGCCCTCGGGCGGACCGAATACGAGCAGTACTTC
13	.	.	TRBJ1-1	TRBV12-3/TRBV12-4	CASSPGAGTEAFF	TGTGCCAGCAGCCCCGGCGCCGGCACTGAAGCTTTCTTT
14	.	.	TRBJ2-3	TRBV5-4	CASSYGTHSDTQYF	TGTGCCAGCAGCTACGGGACTCACTCAGATACGCAGTATTTT
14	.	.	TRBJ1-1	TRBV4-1	CASSQARGNTEAFF	TGCGCCAGCAGCCAAGCCCGGGGGAACACTGAAGCTTTCTTT
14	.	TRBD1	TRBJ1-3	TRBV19	CASSRTGAGNTIYF	TGTGCCAGTAGTCGGACAGGGGCTGGAAACACCATATATTTT
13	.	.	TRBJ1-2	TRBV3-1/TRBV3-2	CASSSGTTHGYTF	TGTGCCAGCAGCTCAGGGACAACCCATGGCTACACCTTC
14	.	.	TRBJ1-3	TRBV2	CASSLGTAGNTIYF	TGTGCCAGCTCTCTCGGGACGGCGGGAAACACCATATATTTT
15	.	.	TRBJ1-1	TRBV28	CASSIPGGMNTEAFF	TGTGCCAGCAGTATCCCGGGGGGGATGAACACTGAAGCTTTCTTT
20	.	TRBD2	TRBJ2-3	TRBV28	CASRQTSGGALRGRTDTQYF	TGTGCCAGCAGGCAAACTAGCGGGGGGGCTTTGCGGGGTCGCACAGATACGCAGTATTTT
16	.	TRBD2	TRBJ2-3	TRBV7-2	CASSLTARGGPDTQYF	TGTGCCAGCAGCTTAACGGCTCGGGGGGGCCCAGATACGCAGTATTTT
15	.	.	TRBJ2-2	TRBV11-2	CASSLAGAHTGELFF	TGTGCCAGCAGCTTAGCGGGAGCCCACACCGGGGAGCTGTTTTTT
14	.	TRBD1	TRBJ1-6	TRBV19	CASSTDRGRSPLHF	TGTGCCAGTAGCACAGACAGGGGGCGATCACCCCTCCACTTT
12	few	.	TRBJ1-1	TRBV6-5	CASRRGSTEAFF	TGTGCCAGCAGGAGAGGGAGCACTGAAGCTTTCTTT
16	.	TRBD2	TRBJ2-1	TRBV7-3	CASSLISSGGYNEQFF	TGTGCCAGCAGCTTAATCTCTAGCGGGGGATACAATGAGCAGTTCTTC
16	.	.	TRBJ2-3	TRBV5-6	CASSLALLGSSDTQYF	TGTGCCAGCAGCTTGGCCCTCCTGGGGAGTTCAGATACGCAGTATTTT
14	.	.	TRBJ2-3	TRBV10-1	CASATGLGTDTQYF	TGCGCCAGCGCGACAGGACTAGGGACAGATACGCAGTATTTT
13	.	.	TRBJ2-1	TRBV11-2	CASSLAQGREQFF	TGTGCCAGCAGCTTAGCCCAAGGGCGGGAGCAGTTCTTC
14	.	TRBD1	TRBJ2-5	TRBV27	CASSLDRGWETQYF	TGTGCCAGCAGTTTAGACAGGGGGTGGGAGACCCAGTACTTC
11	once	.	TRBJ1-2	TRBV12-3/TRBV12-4	CASRRVYGYTF	TGTGCCAGCAGAAGGGTGTATGGCTACACCTTC
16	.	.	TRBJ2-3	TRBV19	CASSIAWGPPTDTQYF	TGTGCCAGTAGTATAGCCTGGGGACCTCCCACAGATACGCAGTATTTT
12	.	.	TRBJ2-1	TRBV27	CASSWGYNEQFF	TGTGCCAGCAGTTGGGGCTACAATGAGCAGTTCTTC
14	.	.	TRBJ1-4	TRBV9	CASSDETTNEKLFF	TGTGCCAGCAGCGACGAGACAACTAATGAAAAACTGTTTTTT
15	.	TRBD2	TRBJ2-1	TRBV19	CASSIGTSGKGEQFF	TGTGCCAGTAGTATTGGGACTAGCGGGAAGGGTGAGCAGTTCTTC
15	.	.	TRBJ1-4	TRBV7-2	CASSLGGQPNEKLFF	TGTGCCAGCAGCTTAGGTGGACAGCCTAATGAAAAACTGTTTTTT
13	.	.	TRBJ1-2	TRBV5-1	CASSLATGNGYTF	TGCGCCAGCAGCTTGGCCACAGGGAATGGCTACACCTTC
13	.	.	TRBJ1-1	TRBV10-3	CAISAGQNTEAFF	TGTGCCATCAGTGCTGGGCAGAACACTGAAGCTTTCTTT
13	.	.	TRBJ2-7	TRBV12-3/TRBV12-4	CASSPRDLYEQYF	TGTGCCAGCAGTCCGCGGGACCTCTACGAGCAGTACTTC
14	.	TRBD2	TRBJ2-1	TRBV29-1	CSVGGGLAGVEQFF	TGCAGCGTCGGCGGGGGACTAGCGGGAGTTGAGCAGTTCTTC
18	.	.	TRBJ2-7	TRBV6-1	CASSDKGGEGPLSYEQYF	TGTGCCAGCAGTGATAAGGGGGGGGAAGGTCCCCTCTCCTACGAGCAGTACTTC
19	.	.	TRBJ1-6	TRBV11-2	CASSLDFWQAGKWNSPLHF	TGTGCCAGCAGCTTAGACTTTTGGCAGGCGGGCAAGTGGAATTCACCCCTCCACTTT
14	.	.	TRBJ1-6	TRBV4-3	CASSQGTFNSPLHF	TGCGCCAGCAGCCAAGGGACTTTTAATTCACCCCTCCACTTT